The clone carrying this TCR beta chain was seen more than once but under ten times. Its antigen remains unidentified. The data originate from a study of Graves' ophthalmopathy and Graves' hyperthyroidism. General observations from the study: In blood appeared most of the expanded thyroid clonotypes whose frequency exceeded 0.001.

This CDR3 contains 13 residues. Trimming removed 2 bases at V and 6 bases at J, with 12 bases between. Germline CDR1 SGHRS, CDR2 YFSETQ. The authors amplified TCR beta CDR3 regions from RNA transcripts. HTBI primers were used in a first-round RT-PCR, which preceded a second-round multiplex PCR. TCRdb reprocessed the multiplex PCR reads via MiXCR and lists one record per CDR3 protein. The sample consists of around 1.1 million distinct CDR3 sequences, roughly 35% of them appearing once. No donor had other autoimmune disease, uncontrolled infection, pregnancy or lactation. The rearrangement joins TRBV5-1 to TRBJ2-7; no firm D call. The sequencing input was peripheral blood or thyroid tissue (not recorded which). The clonotype comes from an adult man with Graves' hyperthyroidism. CDR3 amino acids: CASSLQRTSEQYF. In DNA form, the CDR3 reads TGCGCCAGCAGCTTACAGAGGACGAGCGAGCAGTACTTC.